This T cell receptor beta chain derives from a study of patients and donors after allogeneic stem cell transplantation. Each CDR3 protein is one row after TCRdb ran MiXCR on the RT-PCR reads. Of about a million distinct CDR3 sequences listed, 15% to 20% were seen once; the top ten hold roughly 6%. The V segment lost 6 bases and the J segment 12 bases; nucleotides outside the gene matches: 17. The CDR3 is made up of 16 amino acids. CDR1 is SGHAT, CDR2 FQDESV, per germline (reference sequence). This receptor was identified in a human donor who was either an allogeneic HSCT recipient or a stem cell or donor lymphocyte infusion donor (not recorded which). It is not recorded whose cells these are; they may come from a transplant donor. The rearrangement joins TRBV11-1 to TRBJ2-1; 10 bases fit TRBD2. What was sequenced was blood, either unsorted or a sorted T cell fraction (not recorded which). The CDR3 DNA is TGTGCCAGCAGACCTCAAAGCGGGGGGGCCCAGTCACGGCAGTTCTTC. This translates into CASRPQSGGAQSRQFF.